This T cell receptor (beta chain) was recorded in a study of radiotherapy plus CTLA-4 blockade in lung cancer. Study summary: Objective responses were observed in about a sixth of patients, and disease control was achieved by around 31%. Study-level findings and limits: It was early blood T cell clone dynamics, with interferon-beta, that reportedly best predicted response. Clones derived from tumor TCRs expanded in blood after radiotherapy plus ipilimumab.

Germline values: CDR1 SGHDN, CDR2 FVKESK. The V segment lost 1 base and the J segment 3 bases; nucleotides outside the gene matches: 7. CDR3 length: 16 amino acids. Assay used: immunoSEQ multiplex PCR; TCRdb lists only in-frame clones, some missing. The sample lists 55,000 to 65,000 clones; over 65% were seen once. Focal radiation and CTLA-4 blockade (ipilimumab) were tested in chemo-refractory metastatic non-small-cell lung cancer patients. In regard to this clone: Antigen unknown.

This material consisted of peripheral blood, taken from a patient treated with radiotherapy plus ipilimumab. This TCR was sampled from a human donor with non-small cell lung cancer who had a partial response to radiotherapy plus ipilimumab. V gene TRBV14 combines with J gene TRBJ2-7; 9 nucleotides align to TRBD1. The CDR3 spells CASSQVSTGGGYEQYF. CDR3 DNA: TGTGCCAGCAGCCAAGTTTCGACAGGGGGTGGCTACGAGCAGTACTTC.